The rows below give T cell receptor beta chains drawn from one sample of a study of vaccination and CD4 T cells after COVID-19. For these receptors, no antigen is known. TCRdb re-analysed the PCR reads in MiXCR, keeping a single row per CDR3 protein. The sample lists about 12,000 distinct CDR3 sequences; 61% were seen once. Sequencing used CD4+ T cells from blood, cultured in vitro. The receptors originated from a human donor who had recovered from COVID-19. The CDR3 runs from the conserved cysteine through the conserved F or W. D genes are given only for firm matches. A row's size may be missing; if present it is once, few, many or a size class.

d_call | clone_size | j_call | v_call | cdr3_nt | cdr3_aa
NA | NA | TRBJ2-7 | TRBV6-5 | TGTGCCAGCAGTTACAACCGACAGAGCTACGAGCAGTACTTC | CASSYNRQSYEQYF
NA | few | TRBJ2-7 | TRBV30 | TGTGCCTGGAGACCCACCTTCTACGAGCAGTACTTC | CAWRPTFYEQYF
TRBD1 | NA | TRBJ1-2 | TRBV12-3/TRBV12-4 | TGTGCCACCACGGGACAGCCCGCGGGGGGCTACACCTTC | CATTGQPAGGYTF
NA | few | TRBJ1-5 | TRBV20-1 | TGCAGTGCCATGTATAGGGCGAGCAATCAGCCCCAGCATTTT | CSAMYRASNQPQHF
NA | NA | TRBJ2-3 | TRBV3-1 | TGTGCCAGCAGACTCCGACAGACATACACAGATACGCAGTATTTT | CASRLRQTYTDTQYF
NA | once | TRBJ1-6 | TRBV29-1 | TGCGCGGCCGCACTTAATAATTCACCCCTCCACTTT | CAAALNNSPLHF
NA | few | TRBJ1-5 | TRBV7-2 | TGTGCCAGCAGCTTAGTGGGCAATCAGCCCCAGCATTTT | CASSLVGNQPQHF
TRBD2 | NA | TRBJ2-3 | TRBV4-1 | TGCGCCAGCAGCCAAGGACTAGCGGGACTGGCAGATACGCAGTATTTT | CASSQGLAGLADTQYF
NA | NA | TRBJ2-7 | TRBV27 | TGTGCCAGCAGTCCGGGGACTGTTGATGACTTC | CASSPGTVDDF
TRBD1 | NA | TRBJ1-1 | TRBV5-1 | TGCGCCAGCAGCTTGATGACAGGGTTGAACACTGAAGCTTTCTTT | CASSLMTGLNTEAFF
TRBD1 | NA | TRBJ2-5 | TRBV5-1 | TGCGCCAGCAGCACCGGACAGGGGGGAGAGACCCAGTACTTC | CASSTGQGGETQYF
TRBD1 | few | TRBJ2-1 | TRBV24-1 | TGTGCCACCAGTGATCGATGGAGGACAGGGCACGGGGGGCAGTTCTTC | CATSDRWRTGHGGQFF
NA | few | TRBJ1-2 | TRBV20-1 | TGCAGTGCTAGAGGGGCGACTGACCCGACCGGGGGGCACTATGGCTACACCTTC | CSARGATDPTGGHYGYTF
TRBD1 | NA | TRBJ2-7 | TRBV20-1 | TGCAGTGCTTCTGCCCCGACAGGGGGGACCTACGAGCAGTACTTC | CSASAPTGGTYEQYF
NA | NA | TRBJ1-3 | TRBV7-4 | TGTGCCAGCAGCGTAGACCCGTCTGGAAACACCATATATTTT | CASSVDPSGNTIYF
NA | NA | TRBJ2-3 | TRBV6-4 | TGTGCCAGCAGTGACGGGAGCACAGATACGCAGTATTTT | CASSDGSTDTQYF
TRBD2 | NA | TRBJ2-3 | TRBV6-1 | TGTGCCAGCAGCTGGACTAGCGGGAGCTCCACAGATACGCAGTATTTT | CASSWTSGSSTDTQYF
TRBD1 | NA | TRBJ1-6 | TRBV2 | TGTGCCAGCAGTGAACTGGGACAGGGGATATCACCCCTCCACTTT | CASSELGQGISPLHF
TRBD2 | NA | TRBJ2-7 | TRBV30 | TGTGCCTGGAGTTTCGGGACTATCACTTACGAGCAGTACTTC | CAWSFGTITYEQYF
NA | NA | TRBJ2-2 | TRBV20-1 | TGCAGTGCTAGCCGGGCGGTGACTGGGACCGGGGAGCTGTTTTTT | CSASRAVTGTGELFF
NA | NA | TRBJ1-5 | TRBV20-1 | TGCAGTGCTATATGGGGGACTGACAGGCTGAATCAGCCCCAGCATTTT | CSAIWGTDRLNQPQHF
NA | few | TRBJ2-5 | TRBV6-5 | TGTGCCAGCAGTTTACTCGGAGACAGAGGGGGAGAGACCCAGTACTTC | CASSLLGDRGGETQYF
NA | NA | TRBJ2-2 | TRBV11-2 | TGTGCCAGCAGCCCTTTAGCGGTAAACACCGGGGAGCTGTTTTTT | CASSPLAVNTGELFF
TRBD1 | once | TRBJ1-6 | TRBV9 | TGTGCCAGCAGCTTCGGGACAGGGCTCTCACCCCTCCACTTT | CASSFGTGLSPLHF
TRBD1 | NA | TRBJ2-7 | TRBV7-8 | TGTGCCAGCAGTCAGGGACAGCCCTACGAGCAGTACTTC | CASSQGQPYEQYF
TRBD2 | NA | TRBJ2-5 | TRBV28 | TGTGCCAGCAGTACCCCGGGACTAGCGGGAGTGGGAGAGACCCAGTACTTC | CASSTPGLAGVGETQYF
NA | NA | TRBJ2-2 | TRBV20-1 | TGCAGTGCTAGAGTAGCGAACACCGGGGAGCTGTTTTTT | CSARVANTGELFF
NA | few | TRBJ2-7 | TRBV20-1 | TGCAGTGCTAGTTCAGGTCTATCCCACTACGAGCAGTACTTC | CSASSGLSHYEQYF
NA | once | TRBJ1-2 | TRBV7-8 | TGTGCCAGCAGCTTGAGTCACGGAGGAGGCTACACCTTC | CASSLSHGGGYTF
NA | NA | TRBJ2-2 | TRBV20-1 | TGCAGTGCCAGGGCTCACCCGAACACCGGGGAGCTGTTTTTT | CSARAHPNTGELFF
TRBD2 | few | TRBJ2-2 | TRBV11-1 | TGTGCCAGCAGCAACCGACTAGCGGGAGCTAGTACCGGGGAGCTGTTTTTT | CASSNRLAGASTGELFF
TRBD2 | NA | TRBJ2-1 | TRBV6-1 | TGTGCCAGCAGAAGCAAGGGACTAGCGGAAACCTACAATGAGCAGTTCTTC | CASRSKGLAETYNEQFF
TRBD2 | NA | TRBJ2-3 | TRBV6-1 | TGTGCCAGCAGTCGGGGACTAGCGGGAAGCACAGATACGCAGTATTTT | CASSRGLAGSTDTQYF
TRBD1 | NA | TRBJ2-5 | TRBV20-1 | TGCAGTGCCCCTCGGGACAGGGGGGAGACCCAGTACTTC | CSAPRDRGETQYF
NA | NA | TRBJ1-5 | TRBV20-1 | TGCAGTGCGATAACCCACAGGGATCAGCCCCAGCATTTT | CSAITHRDQPQHF
NA | NA | TRBJ1-2 | TRBV14 | TGTGCCAGCAGCCAGAACCTCGAAGGGAATGGCTACACCTTC | CASSQNLEGNGYTF
NA | NA | TRBJ1-5 | TRBV15 | TGTGCCACCAGCTTAAAGGTTGATCAGCCCCAGCATTTT | CATSLKVDQPQHF
TRBD2 | NA | TRBJ2-2 | TRBV6-5 | TGTGCCAGCAGTTCCCTAGCGGAAAGCACCGGGGAGCTGTTTTTT | CASSSLAESTGELFF
NA | NA | TRBJ2-4 | TRBV20-1 | TGCAGTGCTAGAGAATCGGCAGCAATAGTCGGTTTGGACAAAAACATTCAGTACTTC | CSARESAAIVGLDKNIQYF
NA | NA | TRBJ2-2 | TRBV28 | TGTGCCAGCAGTTTAGGTCTGGCGAACACCGGGGAGCTGTTTTTT | CASSLGLANTGELFF
TRBD2 | NA | TRBJ2-5 | TRBV5-4 | TGTGCCAGCAGCCAGGGACTAGCGGTAGAAAAGACCCAGTACTTC | CASSQGLAVEKTQYF
NA | NA | TRBJ2-7 | TRBV7-8 | TGTGCCAGCAGCTTAGCAGCAGGGGTATCCTACGAGCAGTACTTC | CASSLAAGVSYEQYF
NA | NA | TRBJ2-2 | TRBV19 | TGTGCCAGTAGGTTTCAGACAAACACCGGGGAGCTGTTTTTT | CASRFQTNTGELFF
NA | NA | TRBJ2-7 | TRBV5-1 | TGCGCCAGCAGCTCCGAGACTCCCGCGGACGAGCAGTACTTC | CASSSETPADEQYF
NA | NA | TRBJ1-2 | TRBV5-1 | TGCGCCAGCAGCTCCCCCAGTTCAATGGACAGCTATGGCTACACCTTC | CASSSPSSMDSYGYTF
NA | NA | TRBJ2-5 | TRBV7-9 | TGTGCCAGCAGCTTACCCGGACCGACAATGAAAGAGACCCAGTACTTC | CASSLPGPTMKETQYF
TRBD1 | once | TRBJ2-5 | TRBV20-1 | TGCAGTGCTAGAGGGCAGGGGGACCAAGAGACCCAGTACTTC | CSARGQGDQETQYF
NA | few | TRBJ1-2 | TRBV6-2/TRBV6-3 | TGTGCCAGCAGCCGCCGGTTGGGGGCGGATGATGGCTACACCTTC | CASSRRLGADDGYTF
NA | NA | TRBJ2-6 | TRBV28 | TGTGCCAGCAACCAACAGCCCAGCATCTCTGGGGCCAACGTCCTGACTTTC | CASNQQPSISGANVLTF
NA | few | TRBJ1-5 | TRBV20-1 | TGCAGTGCTAGTGTATCGGGGATCAATCAGCCCCAGCATTTT | CSASVSGINQPQHF
TRBD2 | NA | TRBJ2-5 | TRBV20-1 | TGCAGTGCTAGGGCTAGCGGGAGGGAGACCCAGTACTTC | CSARASGRETQYF
NA | NA | TRBJ2-2 | TRBV20-1 | TGCAGTGCTAGAGGTCAGAACACCGGGGAGCTGTTTTTT | CSARGQNTGELFF
NA | few | TRBJ1-6 | TRBV2 | TGTGCCAGCAGTGAGGGTTGGAGGGTTTATAATTCACCCCTCCACTTT | CASSEGWRVYNSPLHF
TRBD2 | NA | TRBJ2-7 | TRBV12-3/TRBV12-4 | TGTGCCAGCAGTTTAGGCGGGAGGGCTCTCGACGAGCAGTACTTC | CASSLGGRALDEQYF
TRBD2 | NA | TRBJ2-1 | TRBV5-6 | TGTGCCAGCAGCTACGCGGGAGGATCCTACAATGAGCAGTTCTTC | CASSYAGGSYNEQFF